This TCR beta chain is drawn from a study of blood T cell repertoires in COVID-19. The data were produced by immunoSEQ multiplex PCR, yet TCRdb's version contains in-frame clones alone and is incomplete. The sample yields about 250,000 clones, 80% to 90% seen once. V dropped 1 base and J dropped 8 bases, with 6 bases sitting between them. CDR1 is GTSNPN and CDR2 is SVGIG in the germline V gene (reference sequence). The length of the CDR3 is 11 residues. Specimen: peripheral blood. V gene TRBV30 combines with J gene TRBJ1-3; the D gene is possibly TRBD1 (6 bases). The receptor was isolated from a man aged 30-40 years with acute or convalescent COVID-19. CDR3 amino acids: CAWSEGDTIYF. Written as DNA, the CDR3 is TGTGCCTGGAGTGAGGGGGACACCATATATTTT.